These 29 T cell receptor beta chains came from one sample sequenced in a study of human T cells and chemical hapten exposure. Noted time point: pre-sensitization, week 0. The treatment: therapeutic diphenylcyclopropenone sensitization with weekly scalp DPC. TCRdb fed the RACE reads into MiXCR, producing one record per CDR3 protein. The table includes 57,000 or so distinct CDR3 sequences, approximately 10% detected once. This specimen was whole blood, taken in connection with sensitization to the hapten diphenylcyclopropenone (DPC). These receptors came from a woman aged 40 to 50 with alopecia areata. Some clones in this sample may be carry-over from other donors' samples.

This clonotype was detected many times. This chain connects TRBV7-2 to TRBJ1-1; 8 positions match TRBD1. The CDR3 runs 14 residues. The germline V gene encodes CDR1 SGHTA and CDR2 FQGNSA. Trimming removed 3 bases from V and 6 bases from J; junction bases left unmatched: 6. In DNA form, the CDR3 reads TGTGCCAGCAGCTTTGACAGGGGAGTGGCTGAAGCTTTCTTT. Its protein product is CASSFDRGVAEAFF. Looking up the rest from reference TRBV7-2 and TRBJ1-1 gives the full variable domain: GAGVSQSPSNKVTEKGKDVELRCDPISGHTALYWYRQSLGQGLEFLIYFQGNSAPDKSGLPSDRFSAERTGGSVSTLTIQRTQQEDSAVYLCASSFDRGVAEAFFGQGTRLTVV.

This clonotype was counted a few times. The genes are TRBV7-9 and TRBJ2-1; D not certain. The CDR3 covers 18 residues. Germline-derived CDR1 and CDR2 are SEHNR and FQNEAQ (reference sequence). Between the trimmed V and J ends, which lost 1 base and 3 bases, there was a span of 19 bases. CDR3 coding DNA: TGTGCCAGCAGCTTAGGGCAGACGCGACCGTTCCTCTACAATGAGCAGTTCTTC. It encodes CASSLGQTRPFLYNEQFF.

This clonotype was seen ten or more times. The chain joins TRBV5-6 to TRBJ2-2; 7 bases match TRBD2. V shed 2 bases, J shed 6 bases, and the junction held 4 bases outside the gene matches. Germline CDR1 is SGHDT and CDR2 is YYEEEE. This CDR3 spans 14 amino acids. Written as DNA, the CDR3 is TGTGCCAGCAGCTTAGCGGGATGGGCCGGGGAGCTGTTTTTT. Encoded protein: CASSLAGWAGELFF.

This clonotype came up a few times. The chain recombines TRBV4-3 with TRBJ1-1, with 10 bases matching TRBD1. Germline V CDR1 and CDR2: LGHNA, YSLEER. The V and J ends lost 0 bases and 11 bases, in that order; junction bases with no gene match: 6. The CDR3 extends over 14 amino acids. The CDR3 bases are TGCGCCAGCAGCCAAGAGGGACAGGGGTGGTACGCTTTCTTT. It specifies CASSQEGQGWYAFF.

This chain joins TRBV12-3 or TRBV12-4 and TRBJ2-7; 7 bases fit TRBD2. With 5 bases clipped from V and 4 bases from J, the junction kept 14 bases outside the gene matches. The CDR3 spans 16 residues. The CDR3 DNA reads as TGTGCCAGCAGTCGAACACCGCTAGCGGCACCGTACGAGCAGTACTTC. This gives the protein CASSRTPLAAPYEQYF.

Ten or more counts support this clonotype. The chain combines TRBV10-3 with TRBJ1-6, with no clear D. V gave up 7 bases and J gave up 2 bases, with 6 bases separating them. The CDR3 is 13 amino acids. CDR1 and CDR2 (germline): ENHRY, SYGVKD. This chain's CDR3 is CAITPTYNSPLHF. CDR3 coding DNA: TGTGCCATCACACCTACCTATAATTCACCCCTCCACTTT.

There are a few counts of this clonotype. The chain uses TRBV11-3 and TRBJ2-1, with 8 bases identical to TRBD2. This CDR3 is 13 amino acids long. Germline V gene data show CDR1 as SGHNT and CDR2 as YENEEA. V gave up 5 bases and J gave up 6 bases; unmatched junction bases: 3. CDR3 sequence reads: CASSVTSANEQFF. The CDR3 nucleotides read TGTGCCAGCAGCGTGACTAGCGCCAATGAGCAGTTCTTC.

This clonotype was picked up a small number of times. This rearrangement joins TRBV7-2 to TRBJ2-6, with D unresolved. Germline CDR1 and CDR2: SGHTA and FQGNSA. Trimming left V 5 bases short and J 4 bases short, with 18 bases between. The CDR3 is 17 amino acids. CDR3: CASSVPPVGMGANVLTF. Written as DNA, the CDR3 is TGTGCCAGCAGCGTCCCCCCGGTTGGTATGGGGGCCAACGTCCTGACTTTC.

This clonotype was detected a few times. The gene calls are TRBV5-1 and TRBJ2-4; 11 bases line up with TRBD1. In germline, CDR1 is SGHRS, CDR2 YFSETQ. The CDR3 runs 15 residues. The V gene end was trimmed by 4 bases and the J gene end by 3 bases; junction bases not matched to a gene: 3. The CDR3 sequence: CASSMGQGDKNIQYF. The CDR3 bases are TGCGCCAGCAGCATGGGACAGGGGGACAAAAACATTCAGTACTTC.

This clonotype has only a few counts. The chain has TRBV12-3 or TRBV12-4 and TRBJ1-5; 9 bases match TRBD1. The J segment lost 6 bases and the V segment lost 6 bases, leaving 9 bases of the junction unmatched. CDR3 length: 15 amino acids. As DNA, the CDR3 is TGTGCCAGCAGCACAGGGACAGGGTTAACTCAGCCCCAGCATTTT. Protein: CASSTGTGLTQPQHF.

The chain has TRBV19 and TRBJ1-5, with 7 bases fitting TRBD1. Per the germline V gene, CDR1 is LNHDA and CDR2 is SQIVND (reference sequence). The length of the CDR3 is 17 residues. The V and J ends lost 6 bases and 1 base, in that order; junction bases with no gene match: 12. This chain's CDR3 is CASRNPGGRVSNQPQHF. Here the CDR3 DNA reads TGTGCCAGTAGGAACCCAGGGGGTAGGGTGAGCAATCAGCCCCAGCATTTT.

This clonotype showed up just a few times. This rearrangement joins TRBV2 to TRBJ2-5; 8 nucleotides align to TRBD1. J was trimmed by 5 bases and V by 7 bases; bases with no gene match: 18. This CDR3 comprises 17 residues. Germline CDR1 is SNHLY and CDR2 is FYNNEI. CDR3 amino acids: CASKDGDRGIRGETQYF. CDR3 nucleotides: TGTGCCAGCAAGGATGGTGACAGGGGCATTCGAGGGGAGACCCAGTACTTC.

This clonotype was picked up many times. This rearrangement joins TRBV27 to TRBJ2-5; no clear D. The CDR3 spans 16 residues. Looked up from germline, CDR1 is MNHEY and CDR2 is SMNVEV (reference sequence). V was clipped by 4 bases and J by 4 bases, with 19 bases between them. The DNA for the CDR3 is TGTGCCAGCAGTTCCTCAACGACGGCGCGGAGAGAGACCCAGTACTTC. Translation gives CASSSSTTARRETQYF.

This chain uses TRBV5-1 with TRBJ1-1; TRBD1 agrees at 7 bases. CDR3 length: 14 residues. Germline values: CDR1 SGHRS, CDR2 YFSETQ. Trimming at V came to 7 bases and at J to 3 bases, leaving 9 bases not matched to a gene. The CDR3 sequence: CASGSTGVDTEAFF. In DNA, the CDR3 is TGCGCCAGCGGATCAACAGGGGTGGACACTGAAGCTTTCTTT.

The sample holds a few counts of this clonotype. The V call is TRBV7-9, the J call TRBJ2-1, with TRBD1 matching 8 bases. The CDR3 runs 14 residues. The germline CDR1 and CDR2 sequences are SEHNR and FQNEAQ (reference sequence). The V segment lost 5 bases and the J segment 9 bases; nucleotides outside the gene matches: 9. The CDR3 loop reads CASSLTTGVAEQFF. Here the CDR3 DNA reads TGTGCCAGCAGCCTTACGACAGGGGTTGCTGAGCAGTTCTTC.

The chain carries TRBV10-2 and TRBJ2-5; D unclear. This CDR3 spans 11 amino acids. Trimming took off 3 bases at V and 8 bases at J, with 7 bases between the two ends. The germline CDR1 and CDR2 sequences are WSHSY and SAAADI. This CDR3 is CASSDSGTQYF. In DNA, the CDR3 is TGCGCCAGCAGTGACTCTGGAACCCAGTACTTC.

V usage is TRBV11-2 and J usage is TRBJ2-7, with 7 bases that match TRBD1. This CDR3 has 19 amino acids. V dropped 5 bases and J dropped 1; count of bases not matched to a gene: 20. Germline CDR1 SGHAT, CDR2 FQNNGV. The CDR3 region has the DNA TGTGCCAGCAGCCGATATTTTACCCTGGGACAGAATGTATCCTACGAGCAGTACTTC. Translation gives CASSRYFTLGQNVSYEQYF.

Only one count was recorded for this clonotype. This chain uses TRBV6-2 or TRBV6-3 with TRBJ1-1, with 8 positions matching TRBD1. The CDR3 sequence is 13 residues long. Germline V gene lookup returns CDR1 MNHEY and CDR2 SVGEGT. V gave up 6 bases and J gave up 7 bases; unmatched junction bases: 7. The CDR3 DNA sequence: TGTGCCAGCAGAATCACAGGGGGGGTTGAAGCTTTCTTT. The encoded protein is CASRITGGVEAFF.

This clonotype was observed many times. The CDR3 protein is CSANSPGQPPGAQHF. The DNA for the CDR3 is TGCAGTGCTAATTCCCCGGGACAACCTCCTGGAGCCCAGCATTTT. The chain joins TRBV20-1 to TRBJ1-5; the D gene is possibly TRBD1 (6 bases). Germline values: CDR1 DFQATT, CDR2 SNEGSKA (reference sequence). This CDR3 has 15 residues. V dropped 4 bases and J dropped 11 bases, with 24 bases sitting between them.

This clonotype has at least ten counts. The CDR3 here is CSARPGLAGRDPYNEQFF. Written as DNA, the CDR3 is TGCAGTGCAAGACCGGGACTAGCGGGCCGAGACCCCTACAATGAGCAGTTCTTC. J is TRBJ2-1 and V is TRBV20-1; 12 bases are shared with TRBD2. In germline, CDR1 is DFQATT, CDR2 SNEGSKA (reference sequence). After removal of 6 bases from V and 2 bases from J, the junction contained 14 bases not matched to a gene. The CDR3 length is 18 residues.

This clonotype was counted at least ten times. V and J are TRBV6-2 or TRBV6-3 and TRBJ2-4; the D gene is possibly TRBD1 (5 bases). Trimming stripped 6 bases from V and 8 bases from J, with 20 bases between. The germline V gene encodes CDR1 MNHEY and CDR2 SVGEGT. This CDR3 contains 15 residues. The CDR3 loop reads CASRPDGGAVYIQYF. CDR3 sequence (DNA): TGTGCCAGCAGACCCGATGGTGGGGCGGTGTACATTCAGTACTTC.

Written as DNA, the CDR3 is TGTGCCAGCAGCCAAGAGGCTCCACAGGTTGGGGAGACCCAGTACTTC. Its translation is CASSQEAPQVGETQYF. The V gene is TRBV4-2, the J gene TRBJ2-5; maybe TRBD1 (5 bases). Germline V gene lookup returns CDR1 LGHNA and CDR2 YNFKEQ. The CDR3 has 16 residues. Trimming pared 0 bases from V and 5 bases from J, leaving 16 bases between.

This clonotype has ten or more counts. The chain recombines TRBV3-1 with TRBJ1-1, with unresolved D. Trimming stripped 0 bases from V and 2 bases from J, with 16 bases between. Germline V gives CDR1 LGHDT, CDR2 YNNKEL (reference sequence). The CDR3 runs to 17 residues. The CDR3 protein is CASSQDGLTLLNTEAFF. In DNA, the CDR3 is TGTGCCAGCAGCCAAGACGGGCTGACGCTACTAAACACTGAAGCTTTCTTT. Together with reference TRBV3-1 and TRBJ1-1, the CDR3 gives the full variable domain: DTAVSQTPKYLVTQMGNDKSIKCEQNLGHDTMYWYKQDSKKFLKIMFSYNNKELIINETVPNRFSPKSPDKAHLNLHINSLELGDSAVYFCASSQDGLTLLNTEAFFGQGTRLTVV.

This clonotype was counted ten times or more. V and J are TRBV28 and TRBJ2-1; D tentatively fits TRBD1 or TRBD2 (5 bases each). Germline CDR1 reads MDHEN; CDR2 reads SYDVKM. The CDR3 has 16 amino acids. Between the trimmed V and J ends, which lost 1 base and 4 bases, there was a span of 14 bases. CDR3 region: CASSLSTLEGYNEQFF. DNA for the CDR3: TGTGCCAGCAGTTTATCCACGCTAGAGGGGTACAATGAGCAGTTCTTC.

The chain combines TRBV24-1 with TRBJ2-3, with 9 bases identical to TRBD1. Germline CDR1 KGHDR, CDR2 SFDVKD. This CDR3 comprises 14 residues. Trimming at V came to 3 bases and at J to 6 bases, leaving 3 bases not matched to a gene. CDR3 nucleotide sequence: TGTGCCACCAGTGATACAGGGGGCGCGGATACGCAGTATTTT. Amino acid sequence: CATSDTGGADTQYF.

The chain carries TRBV28 and TRBJ1-4, with TRBD1 as a possible D gene (6 bases). In germline, CDR1 is MDHEN, CDR2 SYDVKM. Trimming took off 6 bases at V and 8 bases at J, with 13 bases between the two ends. This CDR3 spans 13 amino acids. For the CDR3, the DNA is TGTGCCAGCAGGAGGGGGGAAAGAGAAAAACTGTTTTTT. Its translation: CASRRGEREKLFF.

This clonotype appeared many times. This sequence joins TRBV7-9 and TRBJ1-4; weak D call: TRBD1 (5 bases). From germline, CDR1 is SEHNR and CDR2 FQNEAQ (reference sequence). V was pared by 3 bases and J by 10 bases, with 15 bases between. This CDR3 has 14 residues. The CDR3 region has the DNA TGTGCCAGCAGCTTTGGGACCGCAGATGGAAAACTGTTTTTT. It yields the protein CASSFGTADGKLFF.

This chain uses TRBV13 with TRBJ2-3, with 9 bases fitting TRBD2. The V and J ends lost 3 bases and 3 bases, in that order; junction bases with no gene match: 13. The CDR3 sequence is 18 residues long. Germline-derived CDR1 and CDR2 are PRHDT and FYEKMQ (reference sequence). CDR3 loop: CASSFQAGGQGKTDTQYF. CDR3 in DNA: TGTGCCAGCAGCTTTCAAGCGGGGGGCCAAGGGAAGACAGATACGCAGTATTTT. The full variable domain, with the rest looked up from reference TRBV13 and TRBJ2-3, is AAGVIQSPRHLIKEKRETATLKCYPIPRHDTVYWYQQGPGQDPQFLISFYEKMQSDKGSIPDRFSAQQFSDYHSELNMSSLELGDSALYFCASSFQAGGQGKTDTQYFGPGTRLTVL.

Note on this clonotype: A junction end diverges from the germline sequence, so it may reflect a read error. The genes are TRBV3-1 and TRBJ2-5, with D uncertain. Germline-derived CDR1 and CDR2 are LGHDT and YNNKEL (reference sequence). This CDR3 has 13 residues. The CDR3 DNA reads as TGTGCCGGCAGAAACCCTAGTCCGGAGACCCAGTACTTC. It codes for CAGRNPSPETQYF.